The clone carrying this TCR beta chain showed up many times. Its matching antigen is unknown. These data are taken from a study of T-cell memory formation after mild COVID-19. Study observations and caveats: Day 15 to 85 contracting clones showed balanced CD4/CD8; day 15 to 37 expanders favored CD4+. Among contracting clones, CD4+ were mainly CM/EM and CD8+ enriched in EMRA.

TCRdb reprocessed the 5' RACE reads via MiXCR and lists one record per CDR3 protein. This sample yields 25,000 to 30,000 distinct CDR3 sequences, of which 12% are seen a single time; 15% belongs to the top ten. The sample comprised PBMCs or a T cell subset sorted from them (not recorded which). The clonotype originates from an adult woman who had mild COVID-19 (a few samples of this study predate the infection). Cell type and time point are not known.

The CDR3 protein is CASSLRTGENTEAFF. For the CDR3, the DNA is TGTGCCAGCAGCCTGAGGACAGGGGAGAACACTGAAGCTTTCTTT. The V call is TRBV11-2, the J call TRBJ1-1; TRBD1 aligns across 9 bases. Unmatched junction bases numbered 5, after V lost 5 bases and J lost 1 base. In germline, CDR1 is SGHAT, CDR2 FQNNGV. CDR3 size: 15 residues.